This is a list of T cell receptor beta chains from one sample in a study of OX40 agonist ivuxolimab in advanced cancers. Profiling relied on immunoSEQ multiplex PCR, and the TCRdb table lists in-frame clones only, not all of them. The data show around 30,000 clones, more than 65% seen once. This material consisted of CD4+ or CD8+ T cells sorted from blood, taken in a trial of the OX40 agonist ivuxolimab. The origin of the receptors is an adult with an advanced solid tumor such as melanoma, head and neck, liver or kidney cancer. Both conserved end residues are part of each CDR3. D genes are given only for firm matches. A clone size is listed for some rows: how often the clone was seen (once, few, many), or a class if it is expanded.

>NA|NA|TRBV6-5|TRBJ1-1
CASSLWGLNTEAFF
TGTGCCAGCAGTCTATGGGGCCTGAACACTGAAGCTTTCTTT
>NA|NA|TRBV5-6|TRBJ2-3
CASSLARGLSTDTQYF
TGTGCCAGCAGCTTGGCACGGGGGTTAAGCACAGATACGCAGTATTTT
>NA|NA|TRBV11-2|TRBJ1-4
CASSLVGREWATNEKLFF
TGTGCCAGCAGCTTAGTTGGCAGGGAATGGGCGACTAATGAAAAACTGTTTTTT
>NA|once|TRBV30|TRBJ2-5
CAWSVSVFETQYF
TGTGCCTGGAGTGTCTCCGTCTTCGAGACCCAGTACTTC
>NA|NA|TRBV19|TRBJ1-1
CASSIGAVHTEAFF
TGTGCCAGTAGTATCGGGGCCGTCCACACTGAAGCTTTCTTT
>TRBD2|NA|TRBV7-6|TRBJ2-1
CASSLETSGAYNEQFF
TGTGCCAGCAGCTTAGAGACTAGCGGGGCATACAATGAGCAGTTCTTC
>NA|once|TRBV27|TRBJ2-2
CASSPRQFANTGELFF
TGTGCCAGCAGCCCCCGTCAGTTCGCGAACACCGGGGAGCTGTTTTTT
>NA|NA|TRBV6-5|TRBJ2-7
CASSYSSGASSYEQYF
TGTGCCAGCAGTTACTCGTCAGGGGCGAGCTCCTACGAGCAGTACTTC
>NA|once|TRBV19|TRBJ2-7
CASSAGIYLGSYEQYF
TGTGCCAGTAGTGCCGGGATTTATTTAGGCTCCTACGAGCAGTACTTC
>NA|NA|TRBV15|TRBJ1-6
CATSRAPAGSSYNSPLHF
TGTGCCACCAGCAGAGCGCCAGCAGGTAGCTCCTATAATTCACCCCTCCACTTT
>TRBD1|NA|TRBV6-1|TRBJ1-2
CASSEQTGGSYTF
TGTGCCAGCAGTGAGCAGACAGGGGGAAGCTACACCTTC
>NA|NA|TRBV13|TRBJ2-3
CASSFRDSTDTQYF
TGTGCCAGCAGCTTCCGGGACTCCACAGATACGCAGTATTTT
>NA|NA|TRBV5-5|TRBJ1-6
CASSLGTGYNSPLHF
TGTGCCAGCAGCTTGGGGACGGGATATAATTCACCCCTCCACTTT
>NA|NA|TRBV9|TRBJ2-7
CASSVAPGASYEQYF
TGTGCCAGCAGCGTAGCCCCCGGGGCGTCCTACGAGCAGTACTTC
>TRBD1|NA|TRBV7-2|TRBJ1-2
CASWDAGTAYGYTF
TGTGCCAGCTGGGACGCCGGGACAGCCTATGGCTACACCTTC
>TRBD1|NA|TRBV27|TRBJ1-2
CASSMGQFYGYTF
TGTGCCAGCAGTATGGGACAGTTTTATGGCTACACCTTC
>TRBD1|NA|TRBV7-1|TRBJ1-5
CASRTDREGSSNQPQHF
TGTGCCAGCAGAACAGACAGGGAGGGTTCCAGCAATCAGCCCCAGCATTTT
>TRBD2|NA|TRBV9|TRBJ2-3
CASSVGLAGDLPTDTQYF
TGTGCCAGCAGCGTCGGACTAGCGGGGGACCTGCCGACAGATACGCAGTATTTT
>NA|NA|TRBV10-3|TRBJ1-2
CATLPGSFSNYGYTF
TGTGCCACCCTGCCGGGCTCGTTTTCTAACTATGGCTACACCTTC
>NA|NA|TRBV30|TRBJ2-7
CAWSVYTGAGNEQYF
TGTGCCTGGAGTGTTTACACAGGGGCGGGGAACGAGCAGTACTTC
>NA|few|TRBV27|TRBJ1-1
CASSPRAYTEAFF
TGTGCCAGCAGTCCGCGGGCCTACACTGAAGCTTTCTTT
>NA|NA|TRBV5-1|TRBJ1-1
CASSLEGSPRGTEAFF
TGCGCCAGCAGCTTGGAAGGCTCTCCAAGGGGCACTGAAGCTTTCTTT
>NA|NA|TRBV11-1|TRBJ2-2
CASSDKGGSGTGELFF
TGTGCCAGCAGCGACAAGGGGGGGTCGGGCACCGGGGAGCTGTTTTTT
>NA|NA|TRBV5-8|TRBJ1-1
CASSLAQGGNTEAFF
TGTGCCAGCAGCTTGGCGCAGGGTGGCAACACTGAAGCTTTCTTT
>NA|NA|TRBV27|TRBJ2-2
CASSPEAGELFF
TGTGCCAGCAGTCCAGAGGCCGGGGAGCTGTTTTTT
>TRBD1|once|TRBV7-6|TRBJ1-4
CASSLGFGTGGAGSTNEKLFF
TGTGCCAGCAGCTTAGGATTCGGGACAGGGGGCGCAGGGTCGACTAATGAAAAACTGTTTTTT
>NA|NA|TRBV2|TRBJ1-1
CASGPSSTEAFF
TGTGCCAGCGGACCATCCTCCACTGAAGCTTTCTTT
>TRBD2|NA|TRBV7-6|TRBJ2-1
CASIPPGLAEPNEQFF
TGTGCCAGCATCCCTCCCGGGCTAGCGGAGCCCAATGAGCAGTTCTTC
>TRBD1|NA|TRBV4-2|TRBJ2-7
CASRAPTGLHYEQYF
TGTGCCAGCAGGGCCCCGACAGGGCTTCACTACGAGCAGTACTTC
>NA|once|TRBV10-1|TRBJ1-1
CASSEVARADNTEAFF
TGCGCCAGCAGTGAGGTGGCCCGGGCAGACAACACTGAAGCTTTCTTT
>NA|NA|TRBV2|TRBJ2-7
CASRAPGQLPGEQYF
TGTGCCAGCAGGGCGCCAGGACAGCTACCTGGCGAGCAGTACTTC
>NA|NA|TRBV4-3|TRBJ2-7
CASSQDRDLLAYEQYF
TGCGCCAGCAGCCAAGATCGGGACCTCCTGGCCTACGAGCAGTACTTC
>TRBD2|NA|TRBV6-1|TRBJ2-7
CASSWGGSYEQYF
TGTGCCAGCAGCTGGGGGGGCTCCTACGAGCAGTACTTC
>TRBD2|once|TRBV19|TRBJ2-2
CASRLAGGNTGELFF
TGTGCCAGCAGACTAGCGGGGGGGAACACCGGGGAGCTGTTTTTT
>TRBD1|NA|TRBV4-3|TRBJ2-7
CASSHDRVSYEQYF
TGCGCCAGCAGCCACGACAGGGTCTCCTACGAGCAGTACTTC
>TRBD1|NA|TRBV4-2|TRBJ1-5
CASSQEGQGNNQPQHF
TGTGCCAGCAGCCAAGAGGGACAGGGGAACAATCAGCCCCAGCATTTT
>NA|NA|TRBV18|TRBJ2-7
CASSPPGFEQYF
TGTGCCAGCTCACCACCGGGATTCGAGCAGTACTTC
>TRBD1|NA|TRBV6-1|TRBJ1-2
CASSGGQGDYGYTF
TGTGCCAGCAGTGGGGGACAGGGGGACTATGGCTACACCTTC
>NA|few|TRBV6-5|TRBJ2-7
CASSYSGEGNEQYF
TGTGCCAGCAGTTACTCGGGGGAAGGGAACGAGCAGTACTTC
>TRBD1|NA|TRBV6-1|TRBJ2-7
CASSEDTGGPYEQYF
TGTGCCAGCAGTGAAGATACAGGGGGCCCCTACGAGCAGTACTTC